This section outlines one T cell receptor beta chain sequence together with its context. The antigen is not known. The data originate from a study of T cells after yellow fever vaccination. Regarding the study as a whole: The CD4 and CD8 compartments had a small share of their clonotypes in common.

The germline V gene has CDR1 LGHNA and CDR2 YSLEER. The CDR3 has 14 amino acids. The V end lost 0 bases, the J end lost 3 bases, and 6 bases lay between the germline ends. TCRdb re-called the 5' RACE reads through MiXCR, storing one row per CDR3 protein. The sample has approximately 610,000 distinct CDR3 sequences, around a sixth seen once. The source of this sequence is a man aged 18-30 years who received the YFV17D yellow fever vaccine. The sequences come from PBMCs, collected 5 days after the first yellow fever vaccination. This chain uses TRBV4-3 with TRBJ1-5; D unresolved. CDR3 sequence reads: CASSQEQNNQPQHF. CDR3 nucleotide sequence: TGCGCCAGCAGCCAAGAACAAAACAATCAGCCCCAGCATTTT.